A single sample is the source of the 7 T cell receptor beta chains below, sequenced in a study of T-cell reconstitution after alpha-beta-depleted transplantation in children. Unique molecular identifiers were incorporated when the TCRbeta library was constructed. TCRdb reprocessed the PCR reads via MiXCR and lists one record per CDR3 protein. The table records about 400,000 distinct CDR3 sequences, around 20% of them present only once. Sequencing was performed on PBMCs from the stem cell graft donor, taken from the stem cell graft. The receptor set was obtained from a human donor who donated a stem cell graft to a child with acute myeloid leukemia.

There are a few counts of this clonotype. V and J are TRBV12-3 or TRBV12-4 and TRBJ2-6; D remains unclear. The CDR3 totals 15 residues. The germline V and J ends were trimmed by 5 bases and 2 bases, with 10 bases remaining between them. The CDR3 DNA reads TGTGCCAGCAGTCCCGACATGACTGGGGCCAACGTCCTGACTTTC. Its translation: CASSPDMTGANVLTF.

This chain uses TRBV10-3 with TRBJ2-7, with D uncertain. The length of the CDR3 is 15 residues. From germline, CDR1 is ENHRY and CDR2 SYGVKD. V was cut by 2 bases and J by 3 bases, with 14 bases left in between. CDR3 DNA sequence: TGTGCCATCAGTGAGCCCCGACTCAATCTCTACGAGCAGTACTTC. Amino acids: CAISEPRLNLYEQYF.

This clonotype was detected a few times. The gene calls are TRBV12-3 or TRBV12-4 and TRBJ2-2, with D hard to call. The CDR3 spans 13 residues. Deletions cut 2 bases from V and 5 bases from J, with 6 bases between. In nucleotides, the CDR3 is TGTGCCAGCAGTTTACGGTCAACCGGGGAGCTGTTTTTT. Its protein product is CASSLRSTGELFF.

In its sample, this clonotype was seen a few times. The rearrangement joins TRBV20-1 to TRBJ1-1; D not certain. CDR1 is DFQATT and CDR2 is SNEGSKA in the germline V gene (reference sequence). The germline V and J ends were trimmed by 4 bases and 4 bases, with 13 bases remaining between them. CDR3 length: 13 residues. The CDR3 loop is CSANPDGSTEAFF. CDR3 bases: TGCAGTGCTAACCCGGACGGCTCCACTGAAGCTTTCTTT.

V is TRBV12-3 or TRBV12-4 and J is TRBJ2-6; no reliable D call. The CDR3 loop spans 15 amino acids. Trimming took off 2 bases at V and 2 bases at J, with 7 bases between the two ends. CDR3 amino acids: CASSLKQPGANVLTF. CDR3 sequence (DNA): TGTGCCAGCAGTTTAAAACAGCCTGGGGCCAACGTCCTGACTTTC.

V usage is TRBV27 and J usage is TRBJ2-2, with 8 bases that match TRBD1. CDR3 length equals 13 residues. CDR1 and CDR2 (germline): MNHEY, SMNVEV (reference sequence). The CDR3 nucleotides read TGTGGGGTAGAGGACAGGGTCGCCGGGGAGCTGTTTTTT. Encoded protein: CGVEDRVAGELFF.

This chain joins TRBV5-1 and TRBJ2-7, with D uncertain. The CDR3 extends over 9 amino acids. V lost 10 bases and J lost 5, with 7 bases in between. Germline-derived CDR1 and CDR2 are SGHRS and YFSETQ. CDR3: CAGLDEQYF. In DNA, the CDR3 is TGCGCCGGATTGGACGAGCAGTACTTC.